These 12 T cell receptor beta chains came from one sample sequenced in a study of cytomegalovirus exposure and HLA in healthy donors. Both 60 Vbeta primers and 13 Jbeta primers went into the PCR. Sequencing used immunoSEQ multiplex PCR; TCRdb keeps in-frame clones, though not all of them. The sample has approximately 150,000 clones, more than 75% seen once. The sample consisted of PBMCs. All receptors come from a woman in her thirties or forties in good health and CMV-seronegative.

The chain is built from TRBV30 and TRBJ2-5; D is unclear. Germline V gene lookup returns CDR1 GTSNPN and CDR2 SVGIG (reference sequence). With 7 bases removed from V and 3 bases from J, the gap between germline ends came to 18 bases. The CDR3 covers 14 residues. The CDR3 nucleotides read TGTGCCTCCTTCCTTTCTAGTTTAAAAGAGACCCAGTACTTC. Protein: CASFLSSLKETQYF. The full variable domain, completed using reference TRBV30 and TRBJ2-5, is SQTIHQWPATLVQPVGSPLSLECTVEGTSNPNLYWYRQAAGRGLQLLFYSVGIGQISSEVPQNLSASRPQDRQFILSSKKLLLSDSGFYLCASFLSSLKETQYFGPGTRLLVL.

The genes are TRBV7-7 and TRBJ2-2, with D possibly being TRBD1 (6 bases). The CDR3 runs to 15 residues. Germline assignment: CDR1 SSHAT and CDR2 FNYEAQ (reference sequence). With 1 base removed from V and 1 base from J, the gap between germline ends came to 7 bases. The CDR3 DNA sequence: TGTGCCAGCAGCTTAGACAGGGTGAACACCGGGGAGCTGTTTTTT. The encoded protein is CASSLDRVNTGELFF.

This clone has only one observation. The chain employs TRBV28 and TRBJ2-5; 7 bases are a match to TRBD2. V trimming: 4 bases; J trimming: 3 bases; junction bases outside the gene matches: 17. The CDR3 has 18 amino acids. Germline V gives CDR1 MDHEN, CDR2 SYDVKM. CDR3 sequence (DNA): TGTGCCAGCAGTTCCCCAACAAAGGGGAGGGGTGGAAAAGAGACCCAGTACTTC. It codes for CASSSPTKGRGGKETQYF.

The rearrangement links TRBV6-1 to TRBJ2-7; TRBD2 is a possible D gene (6 bases). Trimming took 4 bases from V and 2 from J, leaving 15 bases between them. Germline lookup yields CDR1 MNHNS and CDR2 SASEGT. The CDR3 is 15 amino acids. CDR3 nucleotides: TGTGCCAGCAGTGGGCCTTTGTGGGGGGCCTACGAGCAGTACTTC. It is translated as CASSGPLWGAYEQYF.

In its sample, this clone was seen once. The chain uses TRBV5-4 and TRBJ2-3; tentative D call: TRBD1 (6 bases). Trimming pared 3 bases from V and 4 bases from J, leaving 12 bases between. The CDR3 spans 14 residues. CDR1 and CDR2 (germline): SGHNT, YYREEE (reference sequence). CDR3 residues: CASSSVEGADTQYF. For the CDR3, the DNA is TGTGCCAGCAGCTCGGTAGAGGGGGCAGATACGCAGTATTTT.

This clone was found a few times. This chain connects TRBV7-8 to TRBJ2-7, with D possibly being TRBD2 (6 bases). V lost 4 bases and J 2 bases, leaving 12 bases between the germline ends. This CDR3 has 14 residues. Germline CDR1 reads SGHVS; CDR2 reads FQNEAQ. CDR3 amino acids: CASSSGTGTYEQYF. The CDR3 DNA is TGTGCCAGCAGCTCCGGGACTGGAACCTACGAGCAGTACTTC.

The chain carries TRBV15 and TRBJ2-3; 11 bases match TRBD2. V lost 3 bases to trimming and J lost 5 bases; unmatched junction nucleotides: 10. CDR3 length: 17 amino acids. Germline V lookup: CDR1 LNHNV, CDR2 YYDKDF (reference sequence). CDR3 coding DNA: TGTGCCACCAGCAGTAGAATAGCGGGAGGGCTTGGAGATACGCAGTATTTT. This sequence encodes CATSSRIAGGLGDTQYF.

V usage is TRBV4-3 and J usage is TRBJ2-2; the D gene is possibly TRBD2 (5 bases). This CDR3 region has 21 residues. Per germline, CDR1 LGHNA and CDR2 YSLEER. Trimming took 0 bases from V and 0 from J, leaving 23 bases between them. For the CDR3, the DNA is TGCGCCAGCAGCCAAGATTTCCCCCCACGCCACGGGGAAACGAACACCGGGGAGCTGTTTTTT. This encodes CASSQDFPPRHGETNTGELFF.

The chain has TRBV23-1 and TRBJ2-3, with 7 bases matching TRBD1. TRBV23-1 is an ORF, with its function uncertain. With V trimmed by 1 base and J by 2 bases, 6 bases remained unmatched. The CDR3 spans 16 residues. CDR3: CASSQWGQCHTDTQYF. Written as DNA, the CDR3 is TGCGCCAGCAGTCAATGGGGACAGTGCCACACAGATACGCAGTATTTT.

This clone was recorded once. V is TRBV6-5 and J is TRBJ1-1; D gene ambiguous. V lost 3 bases, J lost 1 base, and 15 bases lay in between. The CDR3 runs 16 residues. Germline CDR1 reads MNHEY; CDR2 reads SVGAGI. This chain's CDR3 is CASSYVGDNGNTEAFF. In DNA form, the CDR3 reads TGTGCCAGCAGTTATGTGGGCGACAACGGGAACACTGAAGCTTTCTTT.

This chain links TRBV7-9 with TRBJ1-3; 9 bases map to TRBD1. The CDR3 sequence is 17 residues long. The trim removed 5 bases at V and 2 bases at J, leaving 10 bases unmatched. Per the germline V gene, CDR1 is SEHNR and CDR2 is FQNEAQ (reference sequence). The CDR3: CASSPTTTGGPGNTIYF. CDR3 DNA: TGTGCCAGCAGCCCAACTACGACAGGGGGACCTGGAAACACCATATATTTT.

This clone was observed once. The V call is TRBV19, the J call TRBJ2-7, with 7 nucleotides matching TRBD1. V trimming: 7 bases; J trimming: 5 bases; junction bases outside the gene matches: 14. Per germline, CDR1 LNHDA and CDR2 SQIVND (reference sequence). The length of the CDR3 is 15 residues. CDR3 DNA sequence: TGTGCCAGTACCTCCATAAACAGGGGAGTAAACGAGCAGTACTTC. This sequence encodes CASTSINRGVNEQYF.